Listed here are 31 T cell receptor beta chains from one sample, sequenced in a study of T cells in lung cancer brain metastases. The protocol was immunoSEQ multiplex PCR, while the TCRdb copy is restricted to in-frame clones and leaves out a portion. The profile shows 3,000 to 4,000 clones, around nine tenths of them singletons. The sequenced sample consisted of tumor tissue from the primary lung tumor. These receptors all come from a man aged 55-75 years with non-small cell lung cancer.

CDR3 DNA sequence: TGTGCCAGCGGTTTAGGTGGTATGAACACTGAAGCTTTCTTT. Translating gives CASGLGGMNTEAFF. The chain combines TRBV9 with TRBJ1-1; D is ambiguous. The CDR3 spans 14 residues. Trimming pared 7 bases from V and 0 bases from J, leaving 13 bases between. Germline assignment: CDR1 SGDLS and CDR2 YYNGEE.

This clone appeared a single time. The chain joins TRBV19 to TRBJ1-2, with 7 bases matching TRBD1. The CDR3 has 14 amino acids. CDR1 is LNHDA and CDR2 is SQIVND in the germline V gene (reference sequence). V was pared by 7 bases and J by 2 bases, with 7 bases of the junction left unmatched. The CDR3 spells CASTPGQTNYGYTF. In nucleotides, the CDR3 is TGTGCCAGTACCCCGGGACAGACCAACTATGGCTACACCTTC.

This chain links TRBV5-5 with TRBJ2-5, with D unclear. V lost 0 bases and J 9 bases, leaving 9 bases between the germline ends. Germline V gene sequence: CDR1 SGHKS, CDR2 YYEKEE (reference sequence). The CDR3 length is 12 residues. The CDR3 loop is CASSLGSGPQYF. The CDR3 nucleotides are TGTGCCAGCAGCTTGGGGTCCGGGCCCCAGTACTTC.

V gene TRBV7-9 combines with J gene TRBJ1-4; the D is unclear. V was cut by 1 base and J by 0 bases, with 15 bases left in between. Germline V lookup: CDR1 SEHNR, CDR2 FQNEAQ (reference sequence). CDR3 length: 18 amino acids. The CDR3 reads CASSLEQPSLTTNEKLFF. DNA for the CDR3: TGTGCCAGCAGCTTAGAACAGCCATCACTCACAACTAATGAAAAACTGTTTTTT.

The chain uses TRBV14 and TRBJ2-5, with TRBD1 identical over 9 bases. This CDR3 region has 14 residues. The junction had 5 bases not matched to a gene; V was cut back by 5 bases and J by 4 bases. CDR1 is SGHDN, CDR2 FVKESK, per germline. The CDR3 here is CASSLWTGAETQYF. CDR3 nucleotides: TGTGCCAGCAGCTTATGGACAGGGGCAGAGACCCAGTACTTC.

The CDR3 is CASRTTGVEQYF. CDR3 sequence (DNA): TGTGCCAGCAGAACAACAGGGGTCGAGCAGTACTTC. This sequence joins TRBV2 and TRBJ2-7; TRBD1 matches at 7 bases. With 6 bases clipped from V and 6 bases from J, the junction kept 5 bases outside the gene matches. Germline V CDR1 and CDR2: SNHLY, FYNNEI. The CDR3 covers 12 residues.

This clone appeared a single time. This chain connects TRBV19 to TRBJ2-7; D gene uncertain. The CDR3 consists of 13 residues. With 3 bases removed from V and 3 bases from J, the gap between germline ends came to 9 bases. Germline loops: CDR1 LNHDA, CDR2 SQIVND (reference sequence). CDR3 sequence: CASSMRGDYEQYF. CDR3 DNA sequence: TGTGCCAGTAGTATGAGAGGTGACTACGAGCAGTACTTC.

This clone is a singleton in its sample. The rearrangement uses TRBV28 and TRBJ2-3; possible D gene TRBD2, 6 bases. Trimming pared 3 bases from V and 6 bases from J, leaving 7 bases between. CDR1 is MDHEN and CDR2 is SYDVKM in the germline V gene. The CDR3 has 12 residues. Here the CDR3 reads CASSFRGDTQYF. In nucleotides, the CDR3 is TGTGCCAGCAGTTTTCGGGGGGATACGCAGTATTTT.

About this clone itself: The junction does not match germline at one end; this may be a read error. The chain links TRBV5-1 to TRBJ2-6, with 9 nucleotides matching TRBD2. CDR1 and CDR2 from the germline V gene are SGHRS and YFSETQ. This CDR3 has 18 amino acids. CDR3 in amino acids: CASGDGGSGRAGANVLTF. For the CDR3, the DNA is TGCGCCAGCGGGGACGGGGGTAGCGGGAGAGCTGGAGCCAACGTCCTGACTTTC.

The chain joins TRBV19 to TRBJ1-2, with TRBD1 matching 12 bases. Germline CDR1 reads LNHDA; CDR2 reads SQIVND (reference sequence). CDR3 size: 17 residues. J lost 4 bases, V lost 3 bases, and 9 bases had no gene match. CDR3 in amino acids: CASSIPGQGALSYGYTF. The CDR3, as DNA: TGTGCCAGTAGTATCCCGGGACAGGGGGCGCTTAGCTATGGCTACACCTTC.

With regard to this clone: Sequence at one end of the junction differs from germline and may be a read error. The chain combines TRBV6-1 with TRBJ2-3, with TRBD2 matching over 11 bases. Per the germline V gene, CDR1 is MNHNS and CDR2 is SASEGT. The CDR3 loop spans 15 amino acids. The CDR3 loop reads CASNELAGAGDTQYF. The CDR3 DNA follows: TGTGCCAGCAATGAACTAGCGGGAGCTGGAGATACGCAATATTTT.

The CDR3 region has the DNA TGCGCCAGCAGTGAGAGCCCGGGGGGCACCTACGAGCAGTACTTC. Translated: CASSESPGGTYEQYF. The chain is built from TRBV10-2 and TRBJ2-7; possibly TRBD2 for D (7 bases). CDR3 size: 15 residues. Looked up from germline, CDR1 is WSHSY and CDR2 is SAAADI. Trimming stripped 2 bases from V and 2 bases from J, with 13 bases between.

The J gene is TRBJ1-2, the V gene TRBV27; 8 bases map to TRBD1. Germline loops: CDR1 MNHEY, CDR2 SMNVEV (reference sequence). V shed 6 bases, J shed 2 bases, and the junction held 5 bases outside the gene matches. The CDR3 has 14 amino acids. The CDR3 spells CASSQGAQNYGYTF. The CDR3 DNA reads as TGTGCCAGCAGCCAGGGGGCGCAGAACTATGGCTACACCTTC.

The chain uses TRBV15 and TRBJ1-1; the match to TRBD1 covers 8 bases. Per germline, CDR1 LNHNV and CDR2 YYDKDF (reference sequence). The junction had 3 bases not matched to a gene; V was cut back by 6 bases and J by 3 bases. The CDR3 runs to 13 residues. In DNA form, the CDR3 reads TGTGCCACCAGGGGACAGGTCGACACTGAAGCTTTCTTT. This sequence encodes CATRGQVDTEAFF.

The chain uses TRBV5-1 and TRBJ2-7, with a tentative D call TRBD1 (6 bases). V lost 2 bases and J 5 bases, leaving 11 bases between the germline ends. The V gene's germline CDR1 is SGHRS and CDR2 YFSETQ. The CDR3 runs to 13 residues. DNA of the CDR3: TGCGCCAGCAGCTTTATGGCAGGGGACGAGCAGTACTTC. As protein: CASSFMAGDEQYF. The full variable domain, with the rest looked up from reference TRBV5-1 and TRBJ2-7, is KAGVTQTPRYLIKTRGQQVTLSCSPISGHRSVSWYQQTPGQGLQFLFEYFSETQRNKGNFPGRFSGRQFSNSRSEMNVSTLELGDSALYLCASSFMAGDEQYFGPGTRLTVT.

This rearrangement joins TRBV4-1 to TRBJ1-6, with D maybe TRBD1 (5 bases). The CDR3 extends over 17 amino acids. Per the germline V gene, CDR1 is MGHRA and CDR2 is YSYEKL. Trimming cost V 0 bases and J 1 base, with 10 bases left between them. In nucleotides, the CDR3 is TGCGCCAGCAGCCAAGATGGGAGGGGATCCTATAATTCACCCCTCCACTTT. Translating it yields CASSQDGRGSYNSPLHF.

CDR3 coding DNA: TGTGCCAGCAGGAACCCCCCGGACAGGTACACTGAAGCTTTCTTT. Its translation is CASRNPPDRYTEAFF. The chain couples TRBV28 to TRBJ1-1; 7 bases line up with TRBD1. V was clipped by 6 bases and J by 3 bases; unmatched bases: 10. Germline V lookup: CDR1 MDHEN, CDR2 SYDVKM. This CDR3 has 15 residues. The full variable domain, rest sourced from reference TRBV28 and TRBJ1-1, is DVKVTQSSRYLVKRTGEKVFLECVQDMDHENMFWYRQDPGLGLRLIYFSYDVKMKEKGDIPEGYSVSREKKERFSLILESASTNQTSMYLCASRNPPDRYTEAFFGQGTRLTVV.

This chain links TRBV14 with TRBJ1-4; D is ambiguous. CDR3 length equals 14 residues. Germline loops: CDR1 SGHDN, CDR2 FVKESK. The ends were cut back, 1 base at V and 8 bases at J, with 11 bases in the middle. CDR3 DNA sequence: TGTGCCAGCAGCCAAGGAGGGTTTGGGGAAAAACTGTTTTTT. Amino acids: CASSQGGFGEKLFF. Variable domain in full (rest from reference TRBV14 and TRBJ1-4): EAGVTQFPSHSVIEKGQTVTLRCDPISGHDNLYWYRRVMGKEIKFLLHFVKESKQDESGMPNNRFLAERTGGTYSTLKVQPAELEDSGVYFCASSQGGFGEKLFFGSGTQLSVL.

The rearrangement links TRBV11-2 to TRBJ1-5; D is unclear. Trimming took off 1 base at V and 2 bases at J, with 9 bases between the two ends. This CDR3 is built from 15 residues. Germline-derived CDR1 and CDR2 are SGHAT and FQNNGV. CDR3 sequence reads: CASSLAGNGNQPQHF. DNA of the CDR3: TGTGCCAGCAGCTTAGCGGGGAATGGCAATCAGCCCCAGCATTTT. The entire variable domain, with the rest obtained from reference TRBV11-2 and TRBJ1-5, is as follows: EAGVAQSPRYKIIEKRQSVAFWCNPISGHATLYWYQQILGQGPKLLIQFQNNGVVDDSQLPKDRFSAERLKGVDSTLKIQPAKLEDSAVYLCASSLAGNGNQPQHFGDGTRLSIL.

The J gene is TRBJ2-4, the V gene TRBV5-1, with TRBD1 identical over 9 bases. There are 16 residues in the CDR3. The junction had 12 bases not matched to a gene; V was cut back by 3 bases and J by 8 bases. CDR1 SGHRS and CDR2 YFSETQ come from the germline V gene. This chain's CDR3 is CASSSLPGQGGDIQYF. CDR3 nucleotides: TGCGCCAGCAGCTCATTACCGGGACAGGGCGGAGACATTCAGTACTTC.

V usage is TRBV4-1 and J usage is TRBJ2-7, with 8 bases that match TRBD2. This CDR3 contains 16 residues. In germline, CDR1 is MGHRA, CDR2 YSYEKL. The junction had 11 bases not matched to a gene; V was cut back by 1 base and J by 6 bases. CDR3 loop: CASSQVGGTSLGEQYF. CDR3 nucleotides: TGCGCCAGCAGCCAAGTGGGCGGGACTAGTCTCGGCGAGCAGTACTTC.

The CDR3 DNA reads TGTGCCAGCAGCTTGGGATGGAAGGGGGCGAGAGGTACTGAAGCTTTCTTT. As protein: CASSLGWKGARGTEAFF. V gene TRBV5-5 combines with J gene TRBJ1-1; TRBD1 agrees at 7 bases. Germline lookup yields CDR1 SGHKS and CDR2 YYEKEE (reference sequence). V lost 0 bases to trimming and J lost 5 bases; unmatched junction nucleotides: 13. The CDR3 length is 17 residues.

The chain has TRBV18 and TRBJ1-1; D is ambiguous. Looked up from germline, CDR1 is KGHSH and CDR2 is LQKENI. The CDR3 contains 14 residues. V lost 2 bases and J lost 0, with 7 bases in between. In DNA, the CDR3 is TGTGCCAGCTCACCAACGAGAATGAACACTGAAGCTTTCTTT. It specifies CASSPTRMNTEAFF.

This clone appeared a single time. The V gene is TRBV2, the J gene TRBJ1-2; D remains ambiguous. The CDR3 is 15 amino acids. V was trimmed by 6 bases and J by 8 bases, leaving 22 bases between them. Germline V gene sequence: CDR1 SNHLY, CDR2 FYNNEI. The chain's CDR3 is CASRQSVGSVGGYTF. The CDR3 coding sequence is TGTGCCAGCAGGCAGTCAGTAGGGAGCGTGGGGGGCTACACCTTC.

This clone was picked up a small number of times. The rearrangement joins TRBV9 to TRBJ1-6; D not certain. This CDR3 is built from 14 residues. With 0 bases removed from V and 7 bases from J, the gap between germline ends came to 8 bases. CDR1 is SGDLS, CDR2 YYNGEE, per germline. For the CDR3, the DNA is TGTGCCAGCAGCGTAGGGGAAGGGAATTCACCCCTCCACTTT. The encoded protein is CASSVGEGNSPLHF. Drawing the rest from reference TRBV9 and TRBJ1-6, the complete variable domain is DSGVTQTPKHLITATGQRVTLRCSPRSGDLSVYWYQQSLDQGLQFLIQYYNGEERAKGNILERFSAQQFPDLHSELNLSSLELGDSALYFCASSVGEGNSPLHFGNGTRLTVT.

J is TRBJ2-5 and V is TRBV19; D is uncertain. This CDR3 is 13 amino acids long. Deletions cut 3 bases from V and 2 bases from J, with 7 bases between. The germline V gene encodes CDR1 LNHDA and CDR2 SQIVND (reference sequence). The CDR3 nucleotides read TGTGCCAGTAGTATCGCACAGCAAGAGACCCAGTACTTC. It specifies CASSIAQQETQYF.

The rearrangement joins TRBV4-2 to TRBJ1-3, with 7 bases lining up with TRBD1. Germline V CDR1 and CDR2: LGHNA, YNFKEQ. This CDR3 is built from 17 residues. The V segment lost 3 bases and the J segment 0 bases; nucleotides outside the gene matches: 8. Here the CDR3 reads CASSQEGQILSGNTIYF. The CDR3 nucleotides read TGTGCCAGCAGCCAGGAGGGACAGATCCTCTCTGGAAACACCATATATTTT.

This chain links TRBV10-3 with TRBJ2-4, with D maybe TRBD2 (5 bases). V was cut by 4 bases and J by 7 bases, with 11 bases left in between. Germline V gene sequence: CDR1 ENHRY, CDR2 SYGVKD. The CDR3 covers 13 residues. As DNA, the CDR3 is TGTGCCATCAGTGGCCCGGGAATGAACATTCAGTACTTC. It encodes CAISGPGMNIQYF.

V usage is TRBV9 and J usage is TRBJ2-3; 10 positions agree with TRBD1. Germline loops: CDR1 SGDLS, CDR2 YYNGEE. The trim removed 2 bases at V and 5 bases at J, leaving 8 bases unmatched. The CDR3 consists of 16 residues. CDR3 sequence reads: CASSVNPGQGRDTQYF. CDR3 nucleotides: TGTGCCAGCAGCGTCAACCCGGGACAGGGGCGAGATACGCAGTATTTT.

The chain links TRBV2 to TRBJ2-7; D not resolved. This CDR3 spans 11 amino acids. Per the germline V gene, CDR1 is SNHLY and CDR2 is FYNNEI. Trimming left V 6 bases short and J 12 bases short, with 15 bases between. For the CDR3, the DNA is TGTGCCAGCAGGGTCTCTCCAACGATGTACTTC. Translation gives CASRVSPTMYF.

The chain uses TRBV5-1 and TRBJ2-3; TRBD1 or TRBD2 may be the D gene (6 bases each). The V end lost 3 bases, the J end lost 6 bases, and 17 bases lay between the germline ends. Germline V gene lookup returns CDR1 SGHRS and CDR2 YFSETQ. The CDR3 consists of 15 residues. Written as DNA, the CDR3 is TGCGCCAGCAGCTCTAGCCCCGGGGGCGGTGATACGCAGTATTTT. Its protein product is CASSSSPGGGDTQYF.